One sample yielded the 10 T cell receptor beta chains listed below, sequenced in a study of human T cells and chemical hapten exposure. MiXCR was run by TCRdb on the RACE reads, yielding one entry per CDR3 protein. The top ten hold about a tenth of the sample, which has about 97,000 distinct CDR3 sequences, roughly 27% seen once. Regarding time point: patch test 3, about 24 weeks after DPC sensitization. Regarding treatment: therapeutic diphenylcyclopropenone sensitization with weekly scalp DPC. The starting material was whole blood, obtained in connection with sensitization to the hapten diphenylcyclopropenone (DPC). Source of these receptors: a man aged 40-49 years with alopecia areata. Some clones in this sample may be carry-over from other donors' samples.

This chain joins TRBV7-9 and TRBJ2-6, with 8 nucleotides matching TRBD1. From germline, CDR1 is SEHNR and CDR2 FQNEAQ (reference sequence). Losses at the gene ends were 2 bases for V and 4 bases for J; bases not matched to a gene: 4. The CDR3 contains 16 residues. CDR3 loop: CASSLSGGSGANVLTF. CDR3 sequence (DNA): TGTGCCAGCAGCTTATCAGGGGGCTCCGGGGCCAACGTCCTGACTTTC.

The J gene is TRBJ2-3, the V gene TRBV5-6; TRBD1 matches at 8 bases. Per germline, CDR1 SGHDT and CDR2 YYEEEE. Trimming took 4 bases from V and 0 from J; bases not matched to a gene: 7. This CDR3 spans 16 amino acids. CDR3 sequence (DNA): TGTGCCAGCAGCATTGGGGGACAGGTTAGCACAGATACGCAGTATTTT. As protein: CASSIGGQVSTDTQYF.

Only a few counts were recorded for this clonotype. The V and J genes are TRBV10-1 and TRBJ2-5; D is uncertain. The CDR3 consists of 16 residues. From germline, CDR1 is WNHNN and CDR2 SYGVQD (reference sequence). V was trimmed by 6 bases and J by 4 bases, leaving 21 bases between them. CDR3 sequence: CASRAHRVAEGETQYF. DNA of the CDR3: TGCGCCAGCAGAGCTCACCGGGTCGCCGAAGGAGAGACCCAGTACTTC.

This rearrangement joins TRBV6-2 or TRBV6-3 to TRBJ2-1; 9 bases are shared with TRBD2. Germline V gene lookup returns CDR1 MNHEY and CDR2 SVGEGT. Trimming removed 6 bases from V and 0 bases from J; junction bases left unmatched: 12. The CDR3 is made up of 18 amino acids. Written as DNA, the CDR3 is TGTGCCAGCAGCACCGGGACTAGCCGATCTAGCTCCTACAATGAGCAGTTCTTC. It specifies CASSTGTSRSSSYNEQFF.

The CDR3, as DNA: TGTGCCAGCAGTTTGCATACTAGCGGGGTCCCTTACAATGAGCAGTTCTTC. Residues: CASSLHTSGVPYNEQFF. The chain is built from TRBV27 and TRBJ2-1; TRBD2 matches at 10 bases. CDR1 is MNHEY, CDR2 SMNVEV, per germline (reference sequence). This CDR3 spans 17 amino acids. The V segment lost 3 bases and the J segment 4 bases; nucleotides outside the gene matches: 9.

This clonotype was seen a few times. V is TRBV28 and J is TRBJ2-7, with a tentative D call TRBD2 (7 bases). With 3 bases removed from V and 6 bases from J, the gap between germline ends came to 18 bases. CDR3 length: 15 amino acids. Germline V gives CDR1 MDHEN, CDR2 SYDVKM. The CDR3 DNA is TGTGCCAGCAGTTTGGGGGGGGGGCCCCCCAGCGAGCAGTACTTC. It yields the protein CASSLGGGPPSEQYF.

This clonotype was seen only a few times. The rearrangement uses TRBV12-3 or TRBV12-4 and TRBJ2-7, with D perhaps matching TRBD2 (5 bases). V lost 4 bases and J 3 bases, leaving 13 bases between the germline ends. This CDR3 is built from 14 residues. The CDR3 spells CASSSGRGNYEQYF. The CDR3, as DNA: TGTGCCAGCAGTTCTGGGAGAGGGAACTACGAGCAGTACTTC.

V usage is TRBV30 and J usage is TRBJ2-7, with 10 bases matching TRBD1. CDR1 is GTSNPN, CDR2 SVGIG, per germline (reference sequence). V shed 2 bases and J 4 bases; nucleotides not matched to a gene: 5. CDR3 length equals 14 residues. The CDR3 bases are TGTGCCTGGAGTAGTGGGACAGGGGATTACGAGCAGTACTTC. Its translation: CAWSSGTGDYEQYF.

The V and J genes are TRBV28 and TRBJ1-5; D gene uncertain. There are 16 residues in the CDR3. CDR1 MDHEN and CDR2 SYDVKM come from the germline V gene. The germline V and J ends were trimmed by 7 bases and 0 bases, with 16 bases remaining between them. The CDR3, as DNA: TGTGCCAGCAAGACTCGGAGCCTTTATAGCAATCAGCCCCAGCATTTT. Protein product: CASKTRSLYSNQPQHF.

The rearrangement joins TRBV12-3 or TRBV12-4 to TRBJ1-2; no clear D gene. The CDR3 extends over 12 amino acids. V was cut by 5 bases and J by 5 bases, with 9 bases left in between. The CDR3 bases are TGTGCCAGCAGTCTAACGACTTATGGCTACACCTTC. Amino acid sequence: CASSLTTYGYTF.